There are a few counts of the clone carrying this T cell receptor (beta chain). As yet, its antigen is unknown. Template switching with 5'RACE generated the TCR cDNA and added a universal primer site and UMIs. MiXCR, applied by TCRdb to the 5' RACE reads, yields one record per CDR3 protein. There are fewer than 650,000 distinct CDR3 sequences in the sample; 21% occur only once, and 15% to 20% lies in the top ten. V was shortened by 7 bases and J by 4 bases, with 8 bases between the two germline ends. The CDR3 spans 11 residues. The V gene's germline CDR1 is SGHRS and CDR2 YFSETQ. The source of the sample is a study of T cells after yellow fever vaccination. Study at large: Fractions low in cell number were prepared with SMART-Seq v4 Ultra Low Input. Study conclusions and caveats: Among all clonotypes, a small share was observed in both CD4 and CD8 compartments. Weaker overall was a secondary response that nonetheless peaked faster, on day 5 versus 15.

This rearrangement joins TRBV5-1 to TRBJ2-5; a weak D match, TRBD1 (5 bases). The specimen was PBMCs, collected more than 20 days after the first yellow fever vaccination. The clonotype comes from a man between 18 and 35 years old who received the YFV17D yellow fever vaccine. The CDR3 is CASAQGETQYF. CDR3 sequence (DNA): TGCGCCAGCGCCCAGGGAGAGACCCAGTACTTC.